The entry below gives a single T cell receptor (beta chain) sequence along with its context. Germline V CDR1 and CDR2: SEHNR, FQNEAQ (reference sequence). CDR3 length equals 13 residues. V was trimmed by 8 bases and J by 2 bases, leaving 12 bases between them. This sample is drawn from a study of identifying expanded T cells in peripheral blood. Clones were read by immunoSEQ multiplex PCR, and TCRdb kept only the in-frame ones, dropping some. This sample has 75,000 to 90,000 clones, with roughly 81% found just once. The receptor's source is a person aged 18 to 70 in good health. Sequencing was done on a sample of blood. V is TRBV7-9 and J is TRBJ1-2; D gene uncertain. The CDR3 nucleotides read TGTGCCAGCGGAGAGACATTCAACTATGGCTACACCTTC. It specifies CASGETFNYGYTF.